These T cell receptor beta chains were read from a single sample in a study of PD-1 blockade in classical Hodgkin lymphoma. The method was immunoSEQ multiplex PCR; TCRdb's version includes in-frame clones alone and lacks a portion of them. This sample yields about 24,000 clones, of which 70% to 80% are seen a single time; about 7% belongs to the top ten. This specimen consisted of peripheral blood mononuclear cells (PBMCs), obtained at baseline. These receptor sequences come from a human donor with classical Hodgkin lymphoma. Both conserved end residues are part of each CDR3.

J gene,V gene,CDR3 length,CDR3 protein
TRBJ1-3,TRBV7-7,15,CASSLAPGSGNTIYF
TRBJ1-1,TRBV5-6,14,CASSLGGRSTEAFF
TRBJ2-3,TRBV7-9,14,CASTFFPSTDTQYF
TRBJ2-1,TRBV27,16,CASSSQGGAGVNEQFF
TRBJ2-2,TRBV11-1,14,CASSLAGVTGELFF
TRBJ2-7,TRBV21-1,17,CASSKVGADRSSYEQYF
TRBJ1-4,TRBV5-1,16,CASSRLPGGREEKLFF
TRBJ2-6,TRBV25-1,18,CASSTVETGQSRANVLTF
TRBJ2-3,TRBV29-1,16,CSVEGGQGFSTDTQYF
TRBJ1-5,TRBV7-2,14,CASSPSGRRGAQHF
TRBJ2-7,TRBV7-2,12,CASSQTIYEQYF
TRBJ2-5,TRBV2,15,CASQIFQGSKETQYF
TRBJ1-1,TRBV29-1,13,CSVPGQQRIGAFF
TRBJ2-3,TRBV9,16,CASSVGTSGDTDTQYF
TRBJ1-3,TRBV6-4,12,CASSPGGNTIYF
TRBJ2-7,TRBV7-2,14,CASSLVGRSYEQYF
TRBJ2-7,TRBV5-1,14,CASSLVDRTYEQYF
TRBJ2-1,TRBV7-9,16,CASSGPGSAHYNEQFF
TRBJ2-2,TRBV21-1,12,CASRRYTGELFF
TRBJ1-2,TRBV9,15,CASSVGTGTNYGYTF
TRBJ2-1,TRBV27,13,CASGRASYNEQFF
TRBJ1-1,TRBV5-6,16,CASSLVGTGMHTEAFF
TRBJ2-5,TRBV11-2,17,CASSLGASGGAQETQYF
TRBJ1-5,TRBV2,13,CASMAGSGQPQHF
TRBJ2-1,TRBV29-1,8,CSVGWGVF
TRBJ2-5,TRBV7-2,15,CASSLGGHFQETQYF
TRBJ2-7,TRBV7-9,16,CASSSTPADRTYEQYF
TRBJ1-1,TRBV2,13,CASRLDRDTEAFF
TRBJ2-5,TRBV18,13,CASSPSNQETQYF
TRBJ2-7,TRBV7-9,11,CASSLGAEQYF
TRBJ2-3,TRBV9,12,CASRGTADTQYF
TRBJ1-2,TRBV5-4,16,CASSFVTGTVHYGYTF
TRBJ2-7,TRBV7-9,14,CASSYPGQGNEQYF
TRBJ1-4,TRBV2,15,CASSVDGATNEKLFF
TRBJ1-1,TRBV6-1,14,CASRSDRGRTEAFF
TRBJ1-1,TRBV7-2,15,CASSPTGFSSTEAFF
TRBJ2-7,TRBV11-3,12,CASSLTGYEQYF
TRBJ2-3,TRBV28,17,CASRGLAGAPGPDTQYF
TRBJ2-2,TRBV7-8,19,CASSLLSGTGGPITGELFF
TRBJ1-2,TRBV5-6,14,CASSWGDRLYGYTF
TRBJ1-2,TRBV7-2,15,CASSLGQGAGYGYTF
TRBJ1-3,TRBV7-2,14,CASSPNRVGNTIYF
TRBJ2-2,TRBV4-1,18,CASSQEVERGENTGELFF
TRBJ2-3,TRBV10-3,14,CATRQGLLTDTQYF
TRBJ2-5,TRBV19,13,CASSTDREETQYF
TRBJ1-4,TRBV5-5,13,CASSLGFNEKLFF
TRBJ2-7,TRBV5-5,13,CASSWPGGGEQYF
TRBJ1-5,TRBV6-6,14,CASSTRSVRQPQHF